This TCR beta chain was recorded in a study of blood T cell repertoires in COVID-19. The repertoire was sequenced with immunoSEQ multiplex PCR; TCRdb's copy has only in-frame clones and lacks some. The sample has 250,000 or so clones, 84% seen once. V dropped 3 bases and J dropped 4 bases, with 12 bases sitting between them. CDR1 and CDR2 from the germline V gene are MNHNS and SASEGT. This CDR3 has 15 amino acids. Everyone who took part was 18 to 89 years old, and they came from fewer than 25 US areas. Symptom resolution, clearance, or two negative PCRs marked donors in Cohort 3 as recovered. What was sequenced was PBMCs or T cells enriched from blood (not recorded which). The V and J genes are TRBV6-1 and TRBJ1-4, with D perhaps TRBD1 (5 bases). The sequence was obtained from a man in his 60s who had recovered from COVID-19. CDR3 coding DNA: TGTGCCAGCAGTGATGGGGGGTTGATTAATGAAAAACTGTTTTTT. This sequence encodes CASSDGGLINEKLFF.